This TCR beta chain was identified during a study of beta chain features in type 1 diabetes. This clone has only a few counts. This sample also contains other DNA sequences that code for the same CDR3. cDNA synthesis used the whole RNA isolate, giving expressed TCRB sequences. TCRdb keeps only in-frame clones here, not all; method: immunoSEQ multiplex PCR. The sample contains 970,000 or so clones, roughly 15% of which appear only once. Germline lookup yields CDR1 SGHTA and CDR2 FQGNSA. Trimming stripped 4 bases from V and 5 bases from J, with 8 bases between. CDR3 size: 12 residues. Sequencing used naive CD4+ T cells from blood. This TCR was recovered from a woman in her late teens or twenties in good health. V and J are TRBV7-2 and TRBJ2-5; the D is unclear. The CDR3 spells CASSSQRETQYF. The CDR3 DNA reads as TGTGCCAGCAGCTCACAGAGGGAGACCCAGTACTTC.